The following is a TCR beta chain sequence with its context. Its specificity is unknown. Trimming took 7 bases from V and 1 from J, leaving 17 bases between them. Germline loops: CDR1 SNHLY, CDR2 FYNNEI. The CDR3 is 17 amino acids. This entry belongs to a study of cytomegalovirus exposure and HLA in healthy donors. Vbeta (60) and Jbeta (13) primers were used in the PCR. Sequencing was performed with immunoSEQ multiplex PCR; in TCRdb, only in-frame clones are kept and a portion is missing. The listing contains fewer than 85,000 clones. General observations from the study: An analysis done earlier found most TCR beta V segments productive about 87% or about 30% of the time.

Sequencing was done on a sample of PBMCs. V is TRBV2 and J is TRBJ2-6; a weak D match, TRBD1 (7 bases). This TCR derives from a middle-aged man in good health and CMV-seropositive. The CDR3 here is CASTQGGSTSGANVLTF. CDR3 in DNA: TGTGCCAGCACCCAGGGGGGTTCCACTTCTGGGGCCAACGTCCTGACTTTC.